Listed below are T cell receptor beta chains from one sample, sequenced in a study of blood T cells in healthy people across ages. TCRdb re-called the 5' RACE reads through MiXCR, storing one row per CDR3 protein. The table includes around 1,600,000 distinct CDR3 sequences, approximately 42% detected once. The material sequenced was blood. The receptors were sampled from a woman between 18 and 30 years old in good health. The CDR3 runs from the conserved cysteine through the conserved F or W. A D gene is named only where the DNA matches it firmly. Not every row has a clone size; where given, it reads once, few, many or a size class.

V gene	clone size	D gene	J gene	CDR3 DNA	CDR3 protein
TRBV20-1	few	NA	TRBJ1-1	TGCAGTGCCCTAACAGGCTCCGGGACTGAAGCTTTCTTT	CSALTGSGTEAFF
TRBV14	NA	NA	TRBJ2-7	TGTGCCAGCAGCCATGTAGCAGGGAGCAGAGAGCAGTACTTC	CASSHVAGSREQYF
TRBV7-9	NA	NA	TRBJ2-7	TGTGCCAGTGGTCACCCAGGCAACAATGAGCAGTACTTC	CASGHPGNNEQYF
TRBV7-2	NA	NA	TRBJ1-2	TGTGCCAGCAGCTTAGGGGGAGGGGAAAACTATGGCTACACCTTC	CASSLGGGENYGYTF
TRBV6-5	NA	NA	TRBJ1-5	TGTGCCAGCAGCTTATTCAGGGTCAATCAGCCCCAGCATTTT	CASSLFRVNQPQHF
TRBV28	NA	NA	TRBJ2-7	TGTGCCAGCAGTTTGATAGGGGATACCTACGAGCAGTACTTC	CASSLIGDTYEQYF
TRBV3-1	NA	TRBD2	TRBJ2-5	TGTGCCAGCAGCCCCCTACTAGCGGGGGGGCCTGAGAAAGAGACCCAGTACTTC	CASSPLLAGGPEKETQYF
TRBV6-2/TRBV6-3	few	NA	TRBJ1-1	TGTGCCAGCAGTTACGACAGACGGGACACTGAAGCTTTCTTT	CASSYDRRDTEAFF
TRBV20-1	NA	TRBD2	TRBJ2-7	TGCAGTGCTACTAGACTAGCTGACTCCTACGAGCAGTACTTC	CSATRLADSYEQYF
TRBV12-3/TRBV12-4	NA	NA	TRBJ1-6	TGTGCCAGCAGTTTAGTCCGGAATTCACCCCTCCACTTT	CASSLVRNSPLHF
TRBV27	few	NA	TRBJ2-5	TGTGCCAGCAGCACCCTAGCTTACAATGAGCAGTACTTC	CASSTLAYNEQYF
TRBV6-2/TRBV6-3	once	TRBD1	TRBJ2-1	TGTGCCAGCAGTTCCCGACAGGGGCGTTCTTACAATGAGCAGTTCTTC	CASSSRQGRSYNEQFF